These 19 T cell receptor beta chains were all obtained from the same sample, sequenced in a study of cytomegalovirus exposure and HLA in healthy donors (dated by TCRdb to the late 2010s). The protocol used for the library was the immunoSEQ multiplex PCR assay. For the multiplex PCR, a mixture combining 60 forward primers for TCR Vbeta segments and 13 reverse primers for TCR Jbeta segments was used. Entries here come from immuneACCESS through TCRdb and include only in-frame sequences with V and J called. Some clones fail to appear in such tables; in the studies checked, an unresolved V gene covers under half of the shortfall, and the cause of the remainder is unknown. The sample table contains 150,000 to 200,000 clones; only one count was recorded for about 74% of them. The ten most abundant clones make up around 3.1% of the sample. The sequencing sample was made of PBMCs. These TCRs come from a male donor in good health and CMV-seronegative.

The CDR3: CASSIGGGPLGTGELFF. DNA of the CDR3: TGTGCCAGCAGTATAGGCGGGGGGCCGTTAGGCACCGGGGAGCTGTTTTTT. The chain joins TRBV7-2 to TRBJ2-2; 8 nucleotides line up with TRBD2. From germline, CDR1 is SGHTA and CDR2 FQGNSA. After removal of 6 bases from V and 4 bases from J, the junction contained 13 bases not matched to a gene. The CDR3 covers 17 residues.

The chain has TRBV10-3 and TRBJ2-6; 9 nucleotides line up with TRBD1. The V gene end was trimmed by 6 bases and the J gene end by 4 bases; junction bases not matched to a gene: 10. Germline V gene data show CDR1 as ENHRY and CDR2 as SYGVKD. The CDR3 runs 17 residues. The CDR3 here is CAISQQGASRGANVLTF. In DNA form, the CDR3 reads TGTGCCATCAGCCAACAGGGGGCGTCGCGGGGGGCCAACGTCCTGACTTTC.

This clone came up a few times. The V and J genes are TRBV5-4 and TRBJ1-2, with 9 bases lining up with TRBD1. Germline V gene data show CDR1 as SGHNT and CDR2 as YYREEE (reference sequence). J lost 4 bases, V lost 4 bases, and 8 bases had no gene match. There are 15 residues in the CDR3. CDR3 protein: CASSARTGATYGYTF. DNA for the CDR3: TGTGCCAGCAGCGCGCGGACAGGGGCCACCTATGGCTACACCTTC.

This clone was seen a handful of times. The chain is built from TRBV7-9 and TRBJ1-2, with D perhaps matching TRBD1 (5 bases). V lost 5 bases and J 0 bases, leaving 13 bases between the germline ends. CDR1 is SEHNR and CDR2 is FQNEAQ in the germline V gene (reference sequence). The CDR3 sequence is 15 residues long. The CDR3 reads CASSTNRHTNYGYTF. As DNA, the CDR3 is TGTGCCAGCAGCACTAACAGGCATACTAACTATGGCTACACCTTC. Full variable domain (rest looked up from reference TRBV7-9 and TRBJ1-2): DTGVSQNPRHKITKRGQNVTFRCDPISEHNRLYWYRQTLGQGPEFLTYFQNEAQLEKSRLLSDRFSAERPKGSFSTLEIQRTEQGDSAMYLCASSTNRHTNYGYTFGSGTRLTVV.

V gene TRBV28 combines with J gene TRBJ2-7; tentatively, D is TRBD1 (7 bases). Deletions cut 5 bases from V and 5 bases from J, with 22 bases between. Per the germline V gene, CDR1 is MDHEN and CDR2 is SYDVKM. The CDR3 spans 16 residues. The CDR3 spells CASSQAGTASGDEQYF. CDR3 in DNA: TGTGCCAGCAGTCAAGCAGGGACAGCCTCGGGGGACGAGCAGTACTTC.

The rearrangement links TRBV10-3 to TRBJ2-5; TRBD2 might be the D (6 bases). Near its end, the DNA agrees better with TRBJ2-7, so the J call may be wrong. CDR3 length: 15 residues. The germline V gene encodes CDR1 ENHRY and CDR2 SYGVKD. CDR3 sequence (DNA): TGTGCCATCTCGTTTTCGGAGGGCGGAACCTACGAGCAGTACTTC. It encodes CAISFSEGGTYEQYF.

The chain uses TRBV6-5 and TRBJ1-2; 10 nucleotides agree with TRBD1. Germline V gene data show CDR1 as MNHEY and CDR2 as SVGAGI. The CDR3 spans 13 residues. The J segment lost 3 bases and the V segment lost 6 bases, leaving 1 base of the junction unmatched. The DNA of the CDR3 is TGTGCCAGCAGCGGGACAGGGGACTATGGCTACACCTTC. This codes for CASSGTGDYGYTF.

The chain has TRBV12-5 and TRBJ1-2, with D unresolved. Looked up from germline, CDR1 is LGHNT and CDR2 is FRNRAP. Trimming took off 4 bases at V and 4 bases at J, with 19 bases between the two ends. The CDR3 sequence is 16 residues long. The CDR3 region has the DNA TGTGCTAGTGGTTATCTCGGCCAACGGAGTCTCTATGGCTACACCTTC. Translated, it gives CASGYLGQRSLYGYTF. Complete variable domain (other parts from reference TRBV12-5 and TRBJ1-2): DARVTQTPRHKVTEMGQEVTMRCQPILGHNTVFWYRQTMMQGLELLAYFRNRAPLDDSGMPKDRFSAEMPDATLATLKIQPSEPRDSAVYFCASGYLGQRSLYGYTFGSGTRLTVV.

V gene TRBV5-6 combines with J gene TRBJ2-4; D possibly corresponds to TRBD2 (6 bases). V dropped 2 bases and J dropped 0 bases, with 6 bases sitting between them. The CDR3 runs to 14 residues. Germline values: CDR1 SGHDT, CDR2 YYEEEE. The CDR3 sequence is CASSFGGAKNIQYF. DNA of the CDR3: TGTGCCAGCAGCTTCGGGGGAGCCAAAAACATTCAGTACTTC.

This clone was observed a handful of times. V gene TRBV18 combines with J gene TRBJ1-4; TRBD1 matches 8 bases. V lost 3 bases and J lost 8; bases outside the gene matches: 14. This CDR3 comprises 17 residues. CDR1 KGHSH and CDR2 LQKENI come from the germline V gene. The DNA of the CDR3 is TGTGCCAGCTCACCTCCGCGCGGACAGGGTATTCGAGAAAAACTGTTTTTT. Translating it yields CASSPPRGQGIREKLFF.

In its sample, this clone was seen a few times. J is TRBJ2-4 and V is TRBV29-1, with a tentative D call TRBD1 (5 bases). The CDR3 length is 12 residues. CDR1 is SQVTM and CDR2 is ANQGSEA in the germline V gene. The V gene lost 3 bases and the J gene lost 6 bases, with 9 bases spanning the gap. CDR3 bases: TGCAGCGTTGATCAGGGTACAAACATTCAGTACTTC. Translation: CSVDQGTNIQYF.

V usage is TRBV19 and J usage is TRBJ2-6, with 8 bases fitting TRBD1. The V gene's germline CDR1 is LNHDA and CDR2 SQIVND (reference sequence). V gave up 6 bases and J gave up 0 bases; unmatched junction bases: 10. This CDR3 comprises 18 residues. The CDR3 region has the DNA TGTGCCAGTAGCAGTCGGAGACAGGGGAGCTCTGGGGCCAACGTCCTGACTTTC. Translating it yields CASSSRRQGSSGANVLTF. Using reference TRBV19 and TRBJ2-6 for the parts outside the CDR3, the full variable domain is DGGITQSPKYLFRKEGQNVTLSCEQNLNHDAMYWYRQDPGQGLRLIYYSQIVNDFQKGDIAEGYSVSREKKESFPLTVTSAQKNPTAFYLCASSSRRQGSSGANVLTFGAGSRLTVL.

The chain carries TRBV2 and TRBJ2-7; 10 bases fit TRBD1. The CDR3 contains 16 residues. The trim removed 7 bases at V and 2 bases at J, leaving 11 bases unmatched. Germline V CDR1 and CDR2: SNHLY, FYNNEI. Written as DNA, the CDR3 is TGTGCCAGCACTCCTCCCCCGGGACAGGGGCCCTACGAGCAGTACTTC. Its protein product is CASTPPPGQGPYEQYF.

CDR3 bases: TGTGCCAGTAGTAAATCGAGGAGCTCCTACGAGCAGTACTTC. Its protein is CASSKSRSSYEQYF. The chain is built from TRBV19 and TRBJ2-7; D is ambiguous. The CDR3 covers 14 residues. Germline assignment: CDR1 LNHDA and CDR2 SQIVND (reference sequence). V dropped 4 bases and J dropped 0 bases, with 10 bases sitting between them.

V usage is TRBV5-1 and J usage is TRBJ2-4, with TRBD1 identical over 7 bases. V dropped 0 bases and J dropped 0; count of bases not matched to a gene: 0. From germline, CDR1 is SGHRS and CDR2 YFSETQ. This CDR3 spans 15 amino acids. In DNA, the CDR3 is TGCGCCAGCAGCTTGGGACAGGGAGCCAAAAACATTCAGTACTTC. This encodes CASSLGQGAKNIQYF.

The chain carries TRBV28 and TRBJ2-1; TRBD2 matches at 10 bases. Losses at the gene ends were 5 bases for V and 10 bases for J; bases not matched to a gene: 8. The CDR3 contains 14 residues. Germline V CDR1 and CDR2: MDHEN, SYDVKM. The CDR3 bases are TGTGCCAGCAGTGTAGCGGGAGGCCCCCGCGAGCAGTTCTTC. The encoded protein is CASSVAGGPREQFF.

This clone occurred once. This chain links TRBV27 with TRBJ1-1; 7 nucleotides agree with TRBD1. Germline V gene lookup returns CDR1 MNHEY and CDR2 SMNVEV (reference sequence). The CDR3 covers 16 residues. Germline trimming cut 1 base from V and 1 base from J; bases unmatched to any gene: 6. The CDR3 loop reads CASSLFGQGGNTEAFF. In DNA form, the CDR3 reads TGTGCCAGCAGTTTATTCGGGCAGGGGGGGAACACTGAAGCTTTCTTT.

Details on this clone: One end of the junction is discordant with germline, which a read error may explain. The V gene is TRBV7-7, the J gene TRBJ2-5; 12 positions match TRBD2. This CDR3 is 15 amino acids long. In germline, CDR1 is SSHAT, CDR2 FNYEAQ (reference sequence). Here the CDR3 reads CASSSMTSGGGAQYF. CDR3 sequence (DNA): TGTGCTAGCAGCTCCATGACTAGCGGGGGCGGGGCCCAGTACTTC.

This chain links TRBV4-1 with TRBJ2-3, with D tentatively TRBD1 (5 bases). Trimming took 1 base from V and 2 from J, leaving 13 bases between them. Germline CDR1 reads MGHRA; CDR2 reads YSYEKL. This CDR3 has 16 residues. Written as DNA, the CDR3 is TGCGCCAGCAGCCAAGTGGACATGGGGTTCACAGATACGCAGTATTTT. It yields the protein CASSQVDMGFTDTQYF.